This paragraph reports one TCR beta chain. The antigen is not known. V was trimmed by 8 bases and J by 13 bases, leaving 21 bases between them. The germline CDR1 and CDR2 sequences are GTSNPN and SVGIG (reference sequence). This CDR3 has 13 amino acids. The assay was immunoSEQ multiplex PCR, and TCRdb's table has in-frame clones only and misses some. Of approximately 94,000 clones in the sample, around 87% were seen once. This sample is drawn from a study of T cell responses to AZD1222 COVID-19 vaccine. Study conclusions and caveats: The study identified only five to seven AZD1222 recipients as seropositive at baseline.

The input for sequencing was peripheral blood, taken on day 0 of MenACWY control vaccination. The chain joins TRBV30 to TRBJ1-6, with D perhaps matching TRBD1 (6 bases). The sequence derives from an adult in good health. The chain's CDR3 is CAQGQEGTGPLHF. The CDR3 bases are TGTGCCCAGGGGCAGGAGGGGACTGGGCCCCTCCACTTT. Full variable domain (missing parts from reference TRBV30 and TRBJ1-6): SQTIHQWPATLVQPVGSPLSLECTVEGTSNPNLYWYRQAAGRGLQLLFYSVGIGQISSEVPQNLSASRPQDRQFILSSKKLLLSDSGFYLCAQGQEGTGPLHFGNGTRLTVT.